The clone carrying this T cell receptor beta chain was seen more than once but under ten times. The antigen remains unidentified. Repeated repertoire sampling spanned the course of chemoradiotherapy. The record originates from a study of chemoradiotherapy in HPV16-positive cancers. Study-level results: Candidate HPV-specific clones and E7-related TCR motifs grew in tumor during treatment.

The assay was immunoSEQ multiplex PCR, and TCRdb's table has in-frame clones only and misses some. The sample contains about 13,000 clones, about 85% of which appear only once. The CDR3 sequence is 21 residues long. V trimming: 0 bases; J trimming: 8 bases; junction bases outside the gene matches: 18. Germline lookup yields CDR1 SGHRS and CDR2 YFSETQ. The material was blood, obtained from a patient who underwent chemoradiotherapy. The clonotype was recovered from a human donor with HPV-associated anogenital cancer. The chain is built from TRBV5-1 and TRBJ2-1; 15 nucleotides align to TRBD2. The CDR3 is CASSLEGRGGLAGGLQDEQFF. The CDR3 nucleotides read TGCGCCAGCAGCTTGGAAGGGCGAGGGGGACTAGCGGGGGGCCTCCAGGATGAGCAGTTCTTC. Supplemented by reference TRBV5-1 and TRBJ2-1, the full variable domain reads KAGVTQTPRYLIKTRGQQVTLSCSPISGHRSVSWYQQTPGQGLQFLFEYFSETQRNKGNFPGRFSGRQFSNSRSEMNVSTLELGDSALYLCASSLEGRGGLAGGLQDEQFFGPGTRLTVL.